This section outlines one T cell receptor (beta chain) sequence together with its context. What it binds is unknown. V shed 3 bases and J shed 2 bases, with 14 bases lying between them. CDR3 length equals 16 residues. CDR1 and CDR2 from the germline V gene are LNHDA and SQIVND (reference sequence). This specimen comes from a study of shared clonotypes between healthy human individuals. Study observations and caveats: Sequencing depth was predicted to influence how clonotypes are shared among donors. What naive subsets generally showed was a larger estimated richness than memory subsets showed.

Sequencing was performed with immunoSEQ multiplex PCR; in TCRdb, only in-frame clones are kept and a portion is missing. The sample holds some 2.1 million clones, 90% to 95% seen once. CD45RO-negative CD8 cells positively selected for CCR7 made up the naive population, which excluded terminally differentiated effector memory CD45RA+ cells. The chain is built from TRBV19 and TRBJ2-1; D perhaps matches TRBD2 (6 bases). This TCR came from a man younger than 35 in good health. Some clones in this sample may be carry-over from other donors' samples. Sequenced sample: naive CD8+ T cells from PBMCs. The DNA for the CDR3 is TGTGCCAGTAGTATGGGGTTCGCGGGAACCTACAATGAGCAGTTCTTC. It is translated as CASSMGFAGTYNEQFF. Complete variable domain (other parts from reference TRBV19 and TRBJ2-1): DGGITQSPKYLFRKEGQNVTLSCEQNLNHDAMYWYRQDPGQGLRLIYYSQIVNDFQKGDIAEGYSVSREKKESFPLTVTSAQKNPTAFYLCASSMGFAGTYNEQFFGPGTRLTVL.